The TCR beta chain described here comes from a study of naive and memory T cell subsets. Study results and caveats: A few larger clonotypes appeared in naive repertoires, especially CD8, possibly memory cells re-expressing CD45RA.

After CD4 positive bead selection, the CD4-negative fraction gave CD8 T cells. Four subsets defined by CD45RA and CD27 were sorted after CD3, CD4, CD8 and live/dead staining. The beta constant-region primer was an equimolar mix of two oligonucleotides covering TRBC1 and TRBC2. Ligated cDNA was amplified by four rounds of PCR with nested alpha and beta constant-region primers and SP2. TCRdb re-derived calls from the UMI-ligation and nested PCR reads in MiXCR, one entry per CDR3 protein. The sample shows about 99,000 distinct CDR3 sequences, about 14% of them seen only once. On this clonotype: Its cognate antigen is unknown.

CDR3 length equals 14 residues. Germline assignment: CDR1 SGDLS and CDR2 YYNGEE. Trimming removed 4 bases from V and 6 bases from J, with 17 bases in between. V and J are TRBV9 and TRBJ2-7; D remains unclear. This TCR derives from a human donor in good health. Source material: naive CD8+ T cells from blood. CDR3 nucleotide sequence: TGTGCCAGCAGCCCGGGTCCCCTCCCGGCCGAGCAGTACTTC. It encodes CASSPGPLPAEQYF. Combining the CDR3 with reference TRBV9 and TRBJ2-7 gives the whole variable domain DSGVTQTPKHLITATGQRVTLRCSPRSGDLSVYWYQQSLDQGLQFLIQYYNGEERAKGNILERFSAQQFPDLHSELNLSSLELGDSALYFCASSPGPLPAEQYFGPGTRLTVT.